This is a list of T cell receptor beta chains from one sample in a study of T cell responses to AZD1222 COVID-19 vaccine. TCRdb's copy holds only in-frame clones and misses some; the assay was immunoSEQ multiplex PCR. The table records roughly 80,000 clones, roughly 88% of them present only once. Sequenced here: peripheral blood, sampled on day 0 of MenACWY control vaccination. Source of these receptors: an adult in good health. Both conserved end residues are part of each CDR3. Fields, in order: D gene, J gene, V gene, clone size, CDR3 protein, CDR3 DNA. A D gene is named only where the DNA matches it firmly. The listing skips clone size in some rows; elsewhere it reads once, few, many or a size class.

d_gene: -; j_gene: TRBJ2-3; v_gene: TRBV27; abundance: few; CDR3aa: CASSPPADTQYF; CDR3nt: TGTGCCAGCTCCCCCCCTGCAGATACGCAGTATTTT
d_gene: -; j_gene: TRBJ2-4; v_gene: TRBV7-2; abundance: -; CDR3aa: CASSFGPALAKNIQYF; CDR3nt: TGTGCCAGCAGCTTTGGGCCCGCGCTAGCCAAAAACATTCAGTACTTC
d_gene: -; j_gene: TRBJ1-1; v_gene: TRBV5-5; abundance: -; CDR3aa: CASSLVGRGTEAFF; CDR3nt: TGTGCCAGCTCCCTCGTGGGCAGGGGCACTGAAGCTTTCTTT
d_gene: TRBD1; j_gene: TRBJ1-1; v_gene: TRBV7-9; abundance: -; CDR3aa: CASSLTGQQAEAFF; CDR3nt: TGTGCCAGCAGCTTAACGGGACAGCAGGCTGAAGCTTTCTTT
d_gene: -; j_gene: TRBJ1-1; v_gene: TRBV28; abundance: -; CDR3aa: CASSLVGLGNTEAFF; CDR3nt: TGTGCCAGCAGTTTAGTGGGCCTCGGGAACACTGAAGCTTTCTTT
d_gene: TRBD1; j_gene: TRBJ1-2; v_gene: TRBV9; abundance: -; CDR3aa: CASSPPTGIYGYTF; CDR3nt: TGTGCCAGCAGCCCCCCGACAGGGATCTATGGCTACACCTTC
d_gene: TRBD1; j_gene: TRBJ1-5; v_gene: TRBV28; abundance: -; CDR3aa: CASTFRTGADGQPQHF; CDR3nt: TGTGCCAGCACCTTCCGGACAGGGGCGGACGGTCAGCCCCAGCATTTT
d_gene: TRBD1; j_gene: TRBJ2-1; v_gene: TRBV30; abundance: -; CDR3aa: CAWNRGGWNEQFF; CDR3nt: TGTGCCTGGAACAGGGGCGGGTGGAATGAGCAGTTCTTC
d_gene: TRBD1; j_gene: TRBJ2-7; v_gene: TRBV5-1; abundance: few; CDR3aa: CASSQRTGRVEQYF; CDR3nt: TGCGCCAGCAGCCAACGGACAGGGAGAGTCGAGCAGTACTTC
d_gene: TRBD1; j_gene: TRBJ2-6; v_gene: TRBV28; abundance: -; CDR3aa: CASSPGQGSSSGANVLTF; CDR3nt: TGTGCCAGCAGTCCCGGACAGGGGTCCTCATCTGGGGCCAACGTCCTGACTTTC
d_gene: -; j_gene: TRBJ1-2; v_gene: TRBV6-6; abundance: once; CDR3aa: CASSPRTANYGYTF; CDR3nt: TGTGCCAGCAGTCCGCGGACAGCGAACTATGGCTACACCTTC
d_gene: TRBD2; j_gene: TRBJ2-1; v_gene: TRBV7-8; abundance: -; CDR3aa: CASSLRLADYNEQFF; CDR3nt: TGTGCCAGCAGCTTAAGGCTAGCGGACTACAATGAGCAGTTCTTC
d_gene: -; j_gene: TRBJ2-7; v_gene: TRBV28; abundance: -; CDR3aa: CASSFQSRYEQYF; CDR3nt: TGTGCCAGCAGTTTCCAGTCTCGCTACGAGCAGTACTTC
d_gene: -; j_gene: TRBJ2-3; v_gene: TRBV7-9; abundance: -; CDR3aa: CASSFQGRDTQYF; CDR3nt: TGTGCCAGCAGTTTCCAGGGGAGGGATACGCAGTATTTT
d_gene: -; j_gene: TRBJ1-1; v_gene: TRBV4-3; abundance: -; CDR3aa: CASSQAATWDTEAFF; CDR3nt: TGCGCCAGCAGCCAGGCGGCTACTTGGGACACTGAAGCTTTCTTT
d_gene: TRBD1; j_gene: TRBJ2-7; v_gene: TRBV2; abundance: -; CDR3aa: CASTWTGRYEQYF; CDR3nt: TGTGCCAGCACATGGACAGGGCGGTACGAGCAGTACTTC
d_gene: -; j_gene: TRBJ1-1; v_gene: TRBV11-2; abundance: -; CDR3aa: CASSWGAGGNTEAFF; CDR3nt: TGTGCCAGCAGTTGGGGGGCAGGCGGGAACACTGAAGCTTTCTTT
d_gene: TRBD1; j_gene: TRBJ1-4; v_gene: TRBV5-4; abundance: -; CDR3aa: CASSPGQITTNEKLFF; CDR3nt: TGTGCCAGCAGCCCGGGACAGATAACAACTAATGAAAAACTGTTTTTT
d_gene: -; j_gene: TRBJ2-5; v_gene: TRBV15; abundance: -; CDR3aa: CATSRDARGETQYF; CDR3nt: TGTGCCACCAGCAGAGATGCACGGGGGGAGACCCAGTACTTC
d_gene: -; j_gene: TRBJ2-3; v_gene: TRBV7-3; abundance: once; CDR3aa: CASGAASTDTQYF; CDR3nt: TGTGCCAGCGGAGCAGCTAGCACAGATACGCAGTATTTT
d_gene: -; j_gene: TRBJ1-5; v_gene: TRBV19; abundance: once; CDR3aa: CASSGTFSNQPQHF; CDR3nt: TGTGCCAGTAGTGGGACATTTAGCAATCAGCCCCAGCATTTT
d_gene: -; j_gene: TRBJ1-1; v_gene: TRBV7-8; abundance: -; CDR3aa: CASSLGAMNTEAFF; CDR3nt: TGTGCCAGCAGCTTAGGGGCAATGAACACTGAAGCTTTCTTT
d_gene: -; j_gene: TRBJ1-1; v_gene: TRBV30; abundance: -; CDR3aa: CAWAQVPGTEAFF; CDR3nt: TGTGCCTGGGCCCAGGTTCCGGGCACTGAAGCTTTCTTT
d_gene: -; j_gene: TRBJ2-6; v_gene: TRBV7-8; abundance: -; CDR3aa: CASSLALLRVDSGANVLTF; CDR3nt: TGTGCCAGCAGCTTAGCTCTCCTTCGAGTTGACTCTGGGGCCAACGTCCTGACTTTC
d_gene: -; j_gene: TRBJ2-1; v_gene: TRBV29-1; abundance: once; CDR3aa: CVGSSSYNEQFF; CDR3nt: TGCGTCGGCTCCAGCTCCTACAATGAGCAGTTCTTC
d_gene: -; j_gene: TRBJ2-3; v_gene: TRBV29-1; abundance: -; CDR3aa: CSVSFESDTQYF; CDR3nt: TGCAGCGTCTCATTCGAGTCAGATACGCAGTATTTT